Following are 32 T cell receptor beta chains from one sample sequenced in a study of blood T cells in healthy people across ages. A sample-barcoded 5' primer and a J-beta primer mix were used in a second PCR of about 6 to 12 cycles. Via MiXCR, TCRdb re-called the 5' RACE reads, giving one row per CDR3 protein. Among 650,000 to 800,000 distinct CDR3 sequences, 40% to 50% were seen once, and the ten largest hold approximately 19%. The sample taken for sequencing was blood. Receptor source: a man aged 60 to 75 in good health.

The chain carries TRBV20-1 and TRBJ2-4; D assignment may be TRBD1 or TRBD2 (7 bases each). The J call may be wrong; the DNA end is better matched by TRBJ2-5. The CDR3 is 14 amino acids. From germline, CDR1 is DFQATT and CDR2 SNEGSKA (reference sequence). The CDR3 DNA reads TGCAGTGCTAGCTTCCGACAGGGAGGGGAGACCCAGTACTTC. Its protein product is CSASFRQGGETQYF.

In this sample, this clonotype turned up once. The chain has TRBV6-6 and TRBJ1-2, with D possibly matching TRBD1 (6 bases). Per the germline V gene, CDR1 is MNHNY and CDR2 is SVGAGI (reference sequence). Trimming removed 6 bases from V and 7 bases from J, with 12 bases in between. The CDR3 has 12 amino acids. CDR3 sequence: CASSPGDGGYTF. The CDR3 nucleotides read TGTGCCAGCAGCCCAGGGGACGGTGGCTACACCTTC.

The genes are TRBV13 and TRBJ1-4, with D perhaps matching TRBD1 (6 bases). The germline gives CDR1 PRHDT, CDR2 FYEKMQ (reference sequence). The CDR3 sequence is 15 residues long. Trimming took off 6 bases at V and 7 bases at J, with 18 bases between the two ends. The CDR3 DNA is TGTGCCAGCAGTCGGACCAGGGGTCAGGGTGAAAAACTGTTTTTT. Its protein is CASSRTRGQGEKLFF.

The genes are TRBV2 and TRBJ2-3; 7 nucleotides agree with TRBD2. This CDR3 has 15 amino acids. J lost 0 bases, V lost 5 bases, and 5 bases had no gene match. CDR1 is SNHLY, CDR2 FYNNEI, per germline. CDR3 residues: CASSRPAGSTDTQYF. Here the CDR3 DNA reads TGTGCCAGCAGTCGACCAGCGGGAAGCACAGATACGCAGTATTTT.

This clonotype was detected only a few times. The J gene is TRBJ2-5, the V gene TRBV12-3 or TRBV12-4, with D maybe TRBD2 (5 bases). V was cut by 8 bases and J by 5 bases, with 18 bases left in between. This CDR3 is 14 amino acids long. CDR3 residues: CASCPRGLGETQYF. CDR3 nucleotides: TGTGCCAGCTGCCCCAGAGGGCTTGGGGAGACCCAGTACTTC.

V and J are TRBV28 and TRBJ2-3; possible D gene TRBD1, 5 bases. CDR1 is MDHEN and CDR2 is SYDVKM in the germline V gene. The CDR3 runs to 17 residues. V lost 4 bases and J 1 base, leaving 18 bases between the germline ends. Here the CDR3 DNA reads TGTGCCAGCAGTTCCGCAGGGATTGGACGCGGCACAGATACGCAGTATTTT. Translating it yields CASSSAGIGRGTDTQYF.

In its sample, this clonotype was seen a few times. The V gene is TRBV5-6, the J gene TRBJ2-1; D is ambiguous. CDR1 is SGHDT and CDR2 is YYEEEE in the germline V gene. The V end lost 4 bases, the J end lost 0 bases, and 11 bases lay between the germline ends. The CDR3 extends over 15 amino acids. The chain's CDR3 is CASSVSTSSYNEQFF. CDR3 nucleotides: TGTGCCAGCAGCGTATCAACGAGCTCCTACAATGAGCAGTTCTTC.

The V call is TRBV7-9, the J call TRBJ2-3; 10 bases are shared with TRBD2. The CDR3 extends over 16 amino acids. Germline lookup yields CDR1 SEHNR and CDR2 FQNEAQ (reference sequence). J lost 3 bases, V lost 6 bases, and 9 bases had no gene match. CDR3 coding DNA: TGTGCCAGCAGTTCCCAGCGGGGGGGCCTTACAGATACGCAGTATTTT. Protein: CASSSQRGGLTDTQYF.

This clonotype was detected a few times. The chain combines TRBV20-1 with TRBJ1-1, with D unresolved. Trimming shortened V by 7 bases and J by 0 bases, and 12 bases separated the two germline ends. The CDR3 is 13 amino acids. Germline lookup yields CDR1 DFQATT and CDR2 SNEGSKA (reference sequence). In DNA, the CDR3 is TGCAGTGTCACACAGCCCATGAACACTGAAGCTTTCTTT. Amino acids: CSVTQPMNTEAFF.

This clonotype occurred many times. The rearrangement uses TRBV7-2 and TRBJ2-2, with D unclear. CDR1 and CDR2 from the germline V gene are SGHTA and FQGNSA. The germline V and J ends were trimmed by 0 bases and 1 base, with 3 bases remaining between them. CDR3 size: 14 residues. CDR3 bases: TGTGCCAGCAGCTTAGCCCTGAACACCGGGGAGCTGTTTTTT. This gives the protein CASSLALNTGELFF. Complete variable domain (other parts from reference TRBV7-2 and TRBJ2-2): GAGVSQSPSNKVTEKGKDVELRCDPISGHTALYWYRQSLGQGLEFLIYFQGNSAPDKSGLPSDRFSAERTGGSVSTLTIQRTQQEDSAVYLCASSLALNTGELFFGEGSRLTVL.

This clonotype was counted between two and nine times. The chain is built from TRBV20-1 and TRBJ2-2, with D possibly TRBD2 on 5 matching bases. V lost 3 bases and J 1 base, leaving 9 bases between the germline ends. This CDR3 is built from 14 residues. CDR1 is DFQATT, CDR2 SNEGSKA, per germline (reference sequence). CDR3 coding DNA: TGCAGTGCTAGTTCGGGATTGAACACCGGGGAGCTGTTTTTT. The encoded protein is CSASSGLNTGELFF.

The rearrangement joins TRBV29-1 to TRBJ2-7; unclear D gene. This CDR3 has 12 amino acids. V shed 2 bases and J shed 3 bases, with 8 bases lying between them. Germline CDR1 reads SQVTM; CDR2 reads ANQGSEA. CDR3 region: CSVEITDYEQYF. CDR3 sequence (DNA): TGCAGCGTTGAAATTACAGACTACGAGCAGTACTTC.

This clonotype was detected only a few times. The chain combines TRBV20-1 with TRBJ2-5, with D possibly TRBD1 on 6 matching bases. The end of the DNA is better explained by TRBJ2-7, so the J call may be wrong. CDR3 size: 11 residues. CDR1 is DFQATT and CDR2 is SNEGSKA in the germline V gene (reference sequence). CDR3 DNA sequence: TGCAGTGCTAAACAGGGAAACGAGCAGTACTTC. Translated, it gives CSAKQGNEQYF.

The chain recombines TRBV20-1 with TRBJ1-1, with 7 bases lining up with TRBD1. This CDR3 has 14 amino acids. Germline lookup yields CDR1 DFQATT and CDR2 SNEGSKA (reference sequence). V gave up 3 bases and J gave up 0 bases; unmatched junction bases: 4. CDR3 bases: TGCAGTGCTAGCCCGGGACAGCTGAACACTGAAGCTTTCTTT. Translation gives CSASPGQLNTEAFF.

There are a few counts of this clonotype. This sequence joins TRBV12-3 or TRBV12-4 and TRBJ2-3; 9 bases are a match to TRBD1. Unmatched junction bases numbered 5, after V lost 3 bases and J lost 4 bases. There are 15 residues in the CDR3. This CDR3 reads CASSFWTGESDTQYF. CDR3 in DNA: TGTGCCAGCAGTTTTTGGACAGGGGAGTCAGATACGCAGTATTTT.

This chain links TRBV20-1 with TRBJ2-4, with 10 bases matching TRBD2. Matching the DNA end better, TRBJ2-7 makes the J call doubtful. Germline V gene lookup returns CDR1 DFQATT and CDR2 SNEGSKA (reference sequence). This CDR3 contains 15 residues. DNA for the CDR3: TGCAGTGCTAGCCCCGGGACTAGCGATCCCTACGAGCAGTACTTC. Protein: CSASPGTSDPYEQYF.

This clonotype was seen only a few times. The CDR3 DNA reads as TGTGCCACCAGCAGACCCCTGGACAGTTACGAGCAGTACTTC. This gives the protein CATSRPLDSYEQYF. The chain uses TRBV15 and TRBJ2-7, with a possible D match to TRBD1 (6 bases). The CDR3 extends over 14 amino acids. Germline loops: CDR1 LNHNV, CDR2 YYDKDF (reference sequence). Trimming shortened V by 2 bases and J by 4 bases, and 12 bases separated the two germline ends.

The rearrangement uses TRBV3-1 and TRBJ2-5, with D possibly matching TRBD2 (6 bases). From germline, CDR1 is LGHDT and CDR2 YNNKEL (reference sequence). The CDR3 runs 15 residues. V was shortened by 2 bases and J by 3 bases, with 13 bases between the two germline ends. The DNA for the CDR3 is TGTGCCAGCAGCCAACCCGCGGGGCGAGAAGAGACCCAGTACTTC. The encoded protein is CASSQPAGREETQYF.

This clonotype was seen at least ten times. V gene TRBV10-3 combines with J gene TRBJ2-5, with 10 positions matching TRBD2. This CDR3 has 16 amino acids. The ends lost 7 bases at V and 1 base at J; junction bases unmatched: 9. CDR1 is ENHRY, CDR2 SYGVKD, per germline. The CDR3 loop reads CAIMKGSGGSQETQYF. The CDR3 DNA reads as TGTGCCATCATGAAGGGTAGCGGGGGGTCCCAAGAGACCCAGTACTTC.

CDR3 amino acids: CASSLGARPYNEQFF. CDR3 coding DNA: TGTGCCAGCAGCTTAGGGGCCCGCCCCTACAATGAGCAGTTCTTC. This chain uses TRBV7-2 with TRBJ2-1; D remains unclear. The ends were cut back, 1 base at V and 2 bases at J, with 9 bases in the middle. The germline V gene has CDR1 SGHTA and CDR2 FQGNSA. This CDR3 has 15 amino acids.

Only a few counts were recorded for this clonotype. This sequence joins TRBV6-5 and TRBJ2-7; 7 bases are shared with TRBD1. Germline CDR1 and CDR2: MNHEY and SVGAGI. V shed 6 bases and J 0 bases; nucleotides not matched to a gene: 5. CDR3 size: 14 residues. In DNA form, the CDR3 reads TGTGCCAGCAGCACCGGGGACAGCTCCTACGAGCAGTACTTC. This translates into CASSTGDSSYEQYF.

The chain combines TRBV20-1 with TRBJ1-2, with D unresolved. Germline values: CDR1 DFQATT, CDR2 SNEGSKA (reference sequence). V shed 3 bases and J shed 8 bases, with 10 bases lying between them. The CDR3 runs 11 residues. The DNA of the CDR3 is TGCAGTGCTAGGATGGGGAACGGCTACACCTTC. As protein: CSARMGNGYTF.

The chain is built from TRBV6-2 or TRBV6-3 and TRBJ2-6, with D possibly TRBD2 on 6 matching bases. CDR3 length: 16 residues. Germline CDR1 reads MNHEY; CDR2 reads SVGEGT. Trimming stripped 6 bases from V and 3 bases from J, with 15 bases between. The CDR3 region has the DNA TGTGCCAGCAGCTACGGGGGACTCGGTGGGGCCAACGTCCTGACTTTC. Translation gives CASSYGGLGGANVLTF.

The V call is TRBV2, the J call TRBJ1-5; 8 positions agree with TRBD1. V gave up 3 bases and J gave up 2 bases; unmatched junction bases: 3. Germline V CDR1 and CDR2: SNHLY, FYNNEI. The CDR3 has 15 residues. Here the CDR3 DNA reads TGTGCCAGCAGTGAGGACAGGGTAGGCAATCAGCCCCAGCATTTT. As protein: CASSEDRVGNQPQHF.

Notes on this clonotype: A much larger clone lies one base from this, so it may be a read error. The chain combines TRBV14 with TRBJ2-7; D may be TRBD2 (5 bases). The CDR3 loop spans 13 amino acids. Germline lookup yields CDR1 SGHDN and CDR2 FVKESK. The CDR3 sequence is CAGSQRGSYEQYF. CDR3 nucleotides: TGTGCCGGCAGCCAACGGGGTTCCTACGAGCAGTACTTC. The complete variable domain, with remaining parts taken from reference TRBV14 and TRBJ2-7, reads EAGVTQFPSHSVIEKGQTVTLRCDPISGHDNLYWYRRVMGKEIKFLLHFVKESKQDESGMPNNRFLAERTGGTYSTLKVQPAELEDSGVYFCAGSQRGSYEQYFGPGTRLTVT.

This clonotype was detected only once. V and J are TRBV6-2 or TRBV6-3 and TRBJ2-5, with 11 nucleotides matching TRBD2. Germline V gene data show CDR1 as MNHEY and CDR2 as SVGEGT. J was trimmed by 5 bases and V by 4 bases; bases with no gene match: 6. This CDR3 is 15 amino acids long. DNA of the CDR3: TGTGCCAGCAGTTCCGGGACTAGCGGCCCGGAGACCCAGTACTTC. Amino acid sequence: CASSSGTSGPETQYF.

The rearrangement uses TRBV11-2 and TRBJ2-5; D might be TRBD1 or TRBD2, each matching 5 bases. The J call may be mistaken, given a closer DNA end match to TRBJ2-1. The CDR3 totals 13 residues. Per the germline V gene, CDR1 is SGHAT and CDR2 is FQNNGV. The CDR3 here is CASSRGVQETQFF. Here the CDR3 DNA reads TGTGCCAGCAGCCGAGGGGTACAAGAGACCCAGTTCTTC.

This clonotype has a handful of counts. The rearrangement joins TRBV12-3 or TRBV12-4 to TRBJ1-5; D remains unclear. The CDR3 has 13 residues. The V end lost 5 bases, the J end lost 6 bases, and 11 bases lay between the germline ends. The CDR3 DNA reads TGTGCCAGCAGTACGATAGCGGGTCAGCCCCAGCATTTT. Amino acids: CASSTIAGQPQHF.

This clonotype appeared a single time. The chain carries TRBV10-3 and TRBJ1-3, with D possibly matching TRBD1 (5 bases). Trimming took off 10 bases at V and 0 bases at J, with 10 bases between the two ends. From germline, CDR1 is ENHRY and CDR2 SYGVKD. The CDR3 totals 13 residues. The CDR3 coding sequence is TGTGCCACGGCAGGGTCCTCTGGAAACACCATATATTTT. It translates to CATAGSSGNTIYF.

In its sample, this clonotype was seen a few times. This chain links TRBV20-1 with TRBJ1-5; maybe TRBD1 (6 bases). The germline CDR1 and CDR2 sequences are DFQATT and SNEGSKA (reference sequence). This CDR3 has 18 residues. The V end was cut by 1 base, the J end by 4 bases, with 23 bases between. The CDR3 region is CSARGASRGSTPNQPQHF. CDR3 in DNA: TGCAGTGCTAGAGGCGCGAGCAGGGGATCGACGCCTAATCAGCCCCAGCATTTT.

This CDR3 is CASSFTQWGWRTDTQYF. DNA of the CDR3: TGCGCCAGCAGCTTTACGCAATGGGGCTGGCGCACAGATACGCAGTATTTT. The V gene is TRBV5-1, the J gene TRBJ2-3; maybe TRBD1 (5 bases). Germline assignment: CDR1 SGHRS and CDR2 YFSETQ. The CDR3 length is 17 residues. The V gene lost 2 bases and the J gene lost 1 base, with 17 bases spanning the gap.

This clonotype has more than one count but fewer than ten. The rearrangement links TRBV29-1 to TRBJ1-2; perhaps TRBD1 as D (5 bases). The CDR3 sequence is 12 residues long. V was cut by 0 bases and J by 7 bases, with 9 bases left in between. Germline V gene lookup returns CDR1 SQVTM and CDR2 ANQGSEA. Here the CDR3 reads CSVEENGGGYTF. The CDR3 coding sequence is TGCAGCGTTGAAGAAAACGGGGGTGGCTACACCTTC. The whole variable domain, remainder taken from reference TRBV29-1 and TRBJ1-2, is SAVISQKPSRDICQRGTSLTIQCQVDSQVTMMFWYRQQPGQSLTLIATANQGSEATYESGFVIDKFPISRPNLTFSTLTVSNMSPEDSSIYLCSVEENGGGYTFGSGTRLTVV.